This is a list of T cell receptor beta chains from one sample in a study of T cell responses to AZD1222 COVID-19 vaccine. Only in-frame clones appear in the TCRdb table, and some are missing; sequencing was by immunoSEQ multiplex PCR. The table includes roughly 120,000 clones, approximately 86% detected once. Sequenced here: peripheral blood, sampled on day 0 of AZD1222 vaccination. These TCRs come from an adult in good health. Both conserved end residues are part of each CDR3. D genes are given only for firm matches. Some rows mark clone size as missing; the rest say once, few, many or name a class of expanded clone.

d_call: TRBD1
v_call: TRBV19
j_call: TRBJ1-5
clone_size: once
cdr3_aa: CASSGQALGNQPQHF
cdr3_nt: TGTGCCAGTAGCGGACAGGCTCTAGGCAATCAGCCCCAGCATTTT

d_call: NA
v_call: TRBV3-1/TRBV3-2
j_call: TRBJ1-1
clone_size: once
cdr3_aa: CASSQSKHTEAFF
cdr3_nt: TGTGCCAGCAGCCAGAGTAAGCACACTGAAGCTTTCTTT

d_call: NA
v_call: TRBV5-4
j_call: TRBJ1-2
clone_size: NA
cdr3_aa: CASSSTVNYGYTF
cdr3_nt: TGTGCCAGCAGCTCCACGGTTAACTATGGCTACACCTTC

d_call: TRBD2
v_call: TRBV25-1
j_call: TRBJ2-7
clone_size: NA
cdr3_aa: CASTLTPRAGTNHYEQYF
cdr3_nt: TGTGCCAGCACTCTAACCCCCCGAGCGGGAACCAACCACTACGAGCAGTACTTC

d_call: NA
v_call: TRBV5-1
j_call: TRBJ2-5
clone_size: NA
cdr3_aa: CASSQPERDQETQYF
cdr3_nt: TGCGCCAGCAGCCAACCGGAGCGGGACCAAGAGACCCAGTACTTC

d_call: TRBD1
v_call: TRBV11-2
j_call: TRBJ2-7
clone_size: once
cdr3_aa: CASSDPGTGLSYEQYF
cdr3_nt: TGTGCCAGCAGCGATCCCGGGACAGGACTCTCCTACGAGCAGTACTTC

d_call: NA
v_call: TRBV11-3
j_call: TRBJ2-7
clone_size: NA
cdr3_aa: CASSGTPGSEQYF
cdr3_nt: TGTGCCAGCAGCGGGACCCCGGGGAGCGAGCAGTACTTC

d_call: NA
v_call: TRBV11-3
j_call: TRBJ2-1
clone_size: NA
cdr3_aa: CASSLGGNTYNEQFF
cdr3_nt: TGTGCCAGCAGCTTAGGAGGGAATACCTACAATGAGCAGTTCTTC

d_call: NA
v_call: TRBV25-1
j_call: TRBJ1-1
clone_size: NA
cdr3_aa: CASSAPGFNPEAFF
cdr3_nt: TGTGCCAGCAGTGCGCCGGGCTTCAACCCTGAAGCTTTCTTT

d_call: NA
v_call: TRBV5-8
j_call: TRBJ1-5
clone_size: once
cdr3_aa: CASSLGDSVDQPQHF
cdr3_nt: TGTGCCAGCAGCTTGGGGGACTCTGTGGATCAGCCCCAGCATTTT

d_call: NA
v_call: TRBV15
j_call: TRBJ1-2
clone_size: few
cdr3_aa: CATSMTTLNYGYTF
cdr3_nt: TGTGCCACCAGTATGACGACACTTAACTATGGCTACACCTTC

d_call: TRBD2
v_call: TRBV5-1
j_call: TRBJ2-1
clone_size: NA
cdr3_aa: CASSLEGRGGNEQFF
cdr3_nt: TGCGCCAGCAGCCTGGAAGGGCGGGGAGGGAATGAGCAGTTCTTC

d_call: TRBD2
v_call: TRBV18
j_call: TRBJ2-3
clone_size: NA
cdr3_aa: CASSPPTSGRTDTQYF
cdr3_nt: TGTGCCAGCTCACCTCCGACTAGCGGACGCACAGATACGCAGTATTTT

d_call: TRBD1
v_call: TRBV9
j_call: TRBJ2-6
clone_size: NA
cdr3_aa: CASSVDKGAPPGANVLTF
cdr3_nt: TGTGCCAGCAGCGTAGATAAGGGGGCCCCGCCTGGGGCCAACGTCCTGACTTTC

d_call: NA
v_call: TRBV13
j_call: TRBJ2-7
clone_size: NA
cdr3_aa: CASSPRQVYEQYF
cdr3_nt: TGTGCCAGCAGCCCAAGACAGGTCTACGAGCAGTACTTC

d_call: TRBD1
v_call: TRBV28
j_call: TRBJ1-5
clone_size: NA
cdr3_aa: CASSLPRGQGDLNQPQHF
cdr3_nt: TGTGCCAGCAGTCTGCCCCGTGGGCAGGGGGATCTCAATCAGCCCCAGCATTTT

d_call: TRBD2
v_call: TRBV25-1
j_call: TRBJ2-7
clone_size: NA
cdr3_aa: CASGAPSGSYEQYF
cdr3_nt: TGTGCCAGCGGAGCCCCTAGCGGCTCCTACGAGCAGTACTTC

d_call: NA
v_call: TRBV12-3/TRBV12-4
j_call: TRBJ2-7
clone_size: NA
cdr3_aa: CASSRTYYEQYF
cdr3_nt: TGTGCCAGCAGTCGGACCTACTACGAGCAGTACTTC

d_call: NA
v_call: TRBV11-3
j_call: TRBJ2-1
clone_size: NA
cdr3_aa: CVRRGRGSYNEQFF
cdr3_nt: TGTGTTCGCAGGGGGAGGGGGTCCTACAATGAGCAGTTCTTC

d_call: NA
v_call: TRBV6-5
j_call: TRBJ2-7
clone_size: NA
cdr3_aa: CASSYSGLEQYF
cdr3_nt: TGTGCCAGCAGTTACTCGGGTCTAGAGCAGTACTTC

d_call: NA
v_call: TRBV5-4
j_call: TRBJ2-2
clone_size: NA
cdr3_aa: CASSPGTLTGELFF
cdr3_nt: TGTGCCAGCAGCCCCGGGACCCTCACCGGGGAGCTGTTTTTT

d_call: NA
v_call: TRBV25-1
j_call: TRBJ1-2
clone_size: NA
cdr3_aa: CASSEAGTPGAMGYGYTF
cdr3_nt: TGTGCCAGCAGTGAAGCGGGGACCCCAGGGGCCATGGGCTATGGCTACACCTTC

d_call: NA
v_call: TRBV28
j_call: TRBJ1-3
clone_size: NA
cdr3_aa: CASSLQGHSGNTIYF
cdr3_nt: TGTGCCAGCAGCCTACAGGGCCACTCTGGAAACACCATATATTTT

d_call: NA
v_call: TRBV6-5
j_call: TRBJ1-6
clone_size: NA
cdr3_aa: CASSYPNSPLHF
cdr3_nt: TGTGCCAGCAGTTACCCCAATTCACCCCTCCACTTT

d_call: NA
v_call: TRBV19
j_call: TRBJ1-1
clone_size: NA
cdr3_aa: CASSILGAEAFF
cdr3_nt: TGTGCCAGTAGTATCTTGGGGGCCGAAGCTTTCTTT

d_call: NA
v_call: TRBV5-6
j_call: TRBJ2-2
clone_size: NA
cdr3_aa: CASSFFRNTGELFF
cdr3_nt: TGTGCCAGCAGCTTTTTTAGAAACACCGGGGAGCTGTTTTTT

d_call: NA
v_call: TRBV6-5
j_call: TRBJ2-5
clone_size: NA
cdr3_aa: CASSYPGGQETQYF
cdr3_nt: TGTGCCAGCAGTTACCCCGGGGGTCAAGAGACCCAGTACTTC

d_call: TRBD2
v_call: TRBV3-1/TRBV3-2
j_call: TRBJ2-1
clone_size: NA
cdr3_aa: CASSQGLAAGSYNEQFF
cdr3_nt: TGTGCCAGCAGCCAAGGACTAGCGGCCGGCTCCTACAATGAGCAGTTCTTC

d_call: NA
v_call: TRBV7-3
j_call: TRBJ1-1
clone_size: NA
cdr3_aa: CASSLTARTFAFF
cdr3_nt: TGTGCCAGCAGCTTAACCGCCCGGACATTTGCTTTCTTT

d_call: TRBD2
v_call: TRBV6-5
j_call: TRBJ2-7
clone_size: few
cdr3_aa: CASSLGRGTYEQYF
cdr3_nt: TGTGCCAGCAGTTTGGGGCGGGGGACCTACGAGCAGTACTTC

d_call: NA
v_call: TRBV9
j_call: TRBJ2-1
clone_size: NA
cdr3_aa: CASSVSGGSYNEQFF
cdr3_nt: TGTGCCAGCAGCGTATCTGGCGGATCCTACAATGAGCAGTTCTTC

d_call: TRBD1
v_call: TRBV4-2
j_call: TRBJ1-6
clone_size: NA
cdr3_aa: CASSQGTGVNRSPLHF
cdr3_nt: TGTGCCAGCAGCCAGGGGACAGGGGTAAATCGTTCACCCCTCCACTTT

d_call: TRBD1
v_call: TRBV19
j_call: TRBJ1-1
clone_size: NA
cdr3_aa: CASSTYRGQRYTEAFF
cdr3_nt: TGTGCCAGTAGTACGTACAGGGGGCAAAGGTACACTGAAGCTTTCTTT

d_call: NA
v_call: TRBV7-3
j_call: TRBJ2-1
clone_size: NA
cdr3_aa: CASSLTASAGSDNEQFF
cdr3_nt: TGTGCCAGCAGCTTAACGGCCAGCGCGGGATCGGACAATGAGCAGTTCTTC

d_call: NA
v_call: TRBV27
j_call: TRBJ2-7
clone_size: once
cdr3_aa: CASSSLSYLNYEQYF
cdr3_nt: TGTGCCAGCAGTTCCCTCTCCTACCTAAACTACGAGCAGTACTTC

d_call: NA
v_call: TRBV11-1
j_call: TRBJ2-7
clone_size: few
cdr3_aa: CASSSGDEQYF
cdr3_nt: TGTGCCAGCAGCTCGGGCGACGAGCAGTACTTC

d_call: NA
v_call: TRBV28
j_call: TRBJ1-6
clone_size: NA
cdr3_aa: CAIAGRRLGSPLHF
cdr3_nt: TGTGCCATCGCAGGGAGGAGGCTCGGTTCACCCCTCCACTTT

d_call: TRBD1
v_call: TRBV29-1
j_call: TRBJ2-5
clone_size: NA
cdr3_aa: CSAADRGYQETQYF
cdr3_nt: TGCAGCGCCGCGGACAGGGGGTACCAAGAGACCCAGTACTTC

d_call: TRBD2
v_call: TRBV6-5
j_call: TRBJ2-2
clone_size: NA
cdr3_aa: CASRRAGATGELFF
cdr3_nt: TGTGCCAGCAGACGAGCGGGAGCGACCGGGGAGCTGTTTTTT

d_call: NA
v_call: TRBV11-2
j_call: TRBJ2-3
clone_size: NA
cdr3_aa: CASSLGSGSTDTQYF
cdr3_nt: TGTGCCAGCAGCTTAGGGAGCGGGTCCACAGATACGCAGTATTTT

d_call: NA
v_call: TRBV11-3
j_call: TRBJ1-5
clone_size: once
cdr3_aa: CASSLELEQEGNQPQHF
cdr3_nt: TGTGCCAGCAGCTTAGAGTTAGAACAGGAGGGTAATCAGCCCCAGCATTTT

d_call: TRBD1
v_call: TRBV24-1
j_call: TRBJ2-3
clone_size: NA
cdr3_aa: CATSDTRTGGDTQYF
cdr3_nt: TGTGCCACCAGTGATACCCGGACAGGGGGGGATACGCAGTATTTT

d_call: NA
v_call: TRBV7-3
j_call: TRBJ1-2
clone_size: NA
cdr3_aa: CASSLTGPFLSNYGYTF
cdr3_nt: TGTGCCAGCAGCTTAACTGGGCCTTTTCTTTCTAACTATGGCTACACCTTC

d_call: TRBD2
v_call: TRBV10-3
j_call: TRBJ2-5
clone_size: NA
cdr3_aa: CAIRTSGSQTQYF
cdr3_nt: TGTGCCATCAGGACTAGCGGGAGCCAGACCCAGTACTTC

d_call: TRBD2
v_call: TRBV18
j_call: TRBJ2-3
clone_size: NA
cdr3_aa: CASSPWTSGTTDTQYF
cdr3_nt: TGTGCCAGCTCACCTTGGACTAGCGGCACCACAGATACGCAGTATTTT

d_call: NA
v_call: TRBV27
j_call: TRBJ2-2
clone_size: NA
cdr3_aa: CASTSGRRTGELFF
cdr3_nt: TGTGCCAGCACGAGCGGCCGGAGGACCGGGGAGCTGTTTTTT

d_call: TRBD2
v_call: TRBV4-1
j_call: TRBJ2-7
clone_size: few
cdr3_aa: CASSQDLPSGSQDEQYF
cdr3_nt: TGCGCCAGCAGCCAAGACCTGCCCAGCGGGAGTCAGGACGAGCAGTACTTC

d_call: TRBD1
v_call: TRBV2
j_call: TRBJ2-7
clone_size: NA
cdr3_aa: CASRGSQGSAYEQYF
cdr3_nt: TGTGCCAGCAGGGGCTCACAGGGGAGCGCCTACGAGCAGTACTTC

d_call: NA
v_call: TRBV6-2/TRBV6-3
j_call: TRBJ1-1
clone_size: NA
cdr3_aa: CASSYRGDNYPTEAFF
cdr3_nt: TGTGCCAGCAGTTACCGGGGGGACAACTATCCCACTGAAGCTTTCTTT